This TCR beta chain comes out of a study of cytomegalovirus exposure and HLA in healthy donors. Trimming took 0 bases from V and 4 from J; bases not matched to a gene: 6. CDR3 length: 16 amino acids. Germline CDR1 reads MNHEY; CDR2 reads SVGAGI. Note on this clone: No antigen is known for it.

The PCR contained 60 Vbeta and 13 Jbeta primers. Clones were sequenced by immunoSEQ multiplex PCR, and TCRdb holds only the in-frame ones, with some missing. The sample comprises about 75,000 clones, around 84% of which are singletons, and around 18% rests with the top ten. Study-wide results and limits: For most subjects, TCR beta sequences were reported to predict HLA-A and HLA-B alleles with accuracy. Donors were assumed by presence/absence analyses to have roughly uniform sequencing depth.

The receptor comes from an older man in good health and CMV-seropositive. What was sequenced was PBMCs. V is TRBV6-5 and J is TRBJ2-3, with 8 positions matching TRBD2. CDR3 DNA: TGTGCCAGCAGTTACTCGATTCCGGGAGGGGCAGATACGCAGTATTTT. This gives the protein CASSYSIPGGADTQYF.